This T cell receptor beta chain was profiled in a study of OX40 agonist ivuxolimab in advanced cancers. The CDR3 has 9 residues. Germline CDR1 SNHLY, CDR2 FYNNEI. Between the trimmed V and J ends, which lost 10 bases and 8 bases, there was a span of 8 bases. The protocol was immunoSEQ multiplex PCR, while the TCRdb copy is restricted to in-frame clones and leaves out a portion. In the table there are approximately 69,000 clones, less than 90% of which are singletons. Exclusion of a patient followed from autoimmune disease history or systemic immunosuppression. The clonotype originates from an adult with an advanced solid tumor such as melanoma, head and neck, liver or kidney cancer. Specimen: CD4+ or CD8+ T cells sorted from blood, collected in a trial of the OX40 agonist ivuxolimab. The V call is TRBV2, the J call TRBJ1-2; a possible D gene is TRBD1 (5 bases). The DNA of the CDR3 is TGTGCCACACGGGGGGGCTACACCTTC. Encoded protein: CATRGGYTF.